The source of this T cell receptor beta chain is a study of beta chain features in type 1 diabetes (dated by TCRdb to 2017 to 2018). A note on the overall study: Mean age, gender distribution, total cell number and subset yield were not different between patients and healthy donors. The study compared the TCRB repertoires of sorted circulating CD4+ T cell subsets in recently diagnosed type 1 diabetes patients with those in matched healthy donors. Naive and central memory subsets were obtained from all 28 donors, but regulatory and stem cell-like memory subsets were isolated from only 8 patients and 8 healthy donors. Across all samples, fewer than 110,000,000 sorted cells were examined, and cell number per subset correlated strongly with RNA yield.

A single peripheral blood draw of 90 to 150 mL on average was collected from each donor into heparinised tubes. Using a panel that included CD45RO, CCR7, CD25, CD127, CD95 and CD27, naive, central memory, regulatory and stem cell-like memory CD4+ T cells were sorted on a BD FACSAria II. All sorted populations exceeded 95% purity. Right away, PBMCs were isolated by Lymphoprep density gradient centrifugation and were stained directly, with no culture step. To minimize batch effects, samples were stained and sorted in pairs, one healthy donor with one patient per experiment. With regard to this clone: There is no known antigen for this receptor. Per-nucleotide qualities are absent, and no much larger clonotype sits a single base away.

The CDR3 starts with the cysteine, ends with the phenylalanine, and has 16 residues. Here the CDR3 DNA is all that survives: 48 bases in frame from base 1. According to the germline V gene, CDR1 reads MNHNS and CDR2 reads SASEGT. Trimming at the junction amounts to 1 base on V and 2 bases on J, and the germline ends lie 12 bases apart. The entire isolated RNA was reverse transcribed using the High Capacity cDNA Reverse Transcription Kit, and thus expressed TCRB transcripts were sequenced. Deep immunoSEQ sequencing was performed on naive, central memory and regulatory T cell samples, with an average of about 3.6 million total reads per sample. After sorted cells were lysed in RLT buffer, RNA was extracted with DNase-treated RNeasy Micro or Mini kits, with the choice depending on cell number. Each cell subset was processed separately to prevent cross-contamination, with patient and healthy donor samples processed together. The immunoSEQ multiplex PCR was used to amplify TCRB sequences from cDNA, generating 87-bp fragments that spanned the CDR3 region. Amplicons were sequenced on the Illumina HiSeq platform. From the authors' description of their analysis: PCR bias was computationally corrected using synthetic template baselines, reads within Hamming distance 2 were collapsed, and singletons that could not be merged were discarded. Reads were aligned against IMGT to assign V, D and J genes, CDR3 length and insertions or deletions at six rearrangement sites. Clonotype counts were normalized to sorted cell number within each subset before computing true diversity and Gini coefficients with the tcR R package. The overlap coefficient, calculated on TCRB nucleotide sequences, was used to quantify repertoire sharing. Out-of-frame TCRB sequences from naive cells were analyzed to stand in for the pre-selection repertoire. Imported from immuneACCESS, the table was reduced by TCRdb to in-frame sequences with V and J called. These copies leave out some clones; in studies compared against another copy, an unresolved V gene accounts for under half, and the cause of the remainder is not known. V, J and clone size derive from that table, while D and trimming were established from the DNA sequence. The sample table lists under 450,000 clones, about 14% of them with a count of one. Together, the top ten hold approximately 0.035% of the sample.

The investigation overall reported the following: A moderate but significant shortening of TCRB CDR3 length was observed in type 1 diabetes patients in all four CD4+ subsets. Naive, central memory and regulatory TCRB repertoires appeared to be more similar among patients than among healthy donors. At VDJ recombination sites, type 1 diabetes patients had fewer insertions and more deleted nucleotides, which implies abnormalities in thymic rearrangement. Sequencing cDNA rather than genomic DNA could over-represent highly expressing activated cells, although activation and CD3 levels did not differ between groups. HLA sub-analyses involved small numbers of individuals, so any influence of HLA type on TCRB rearrangement remained unresolved. PCR might favor shorter templates, but patient and control samples were amplified and corrected together, so any skew would affect both groups equally.

Rearrangement joined TRBV6-1 to TRBJ2-1, and the D gene may be TRBD2, 6 bases matching. Source material: naive CD4+ T cells from blood. The sample's cell subset or site label, in plain terms: true naive CD4+ T cells. This TCR was sampled from a man younger than 40 in good health. The CDR3 protein is CASSEVSVAAYNEQFF. The nucleotide sequence is TGTGCCAGCAGTGAAGTTTCGGTAGCGGCCTACAATGAGCAGTTCTTC.